The sequence of this T cell receptor beta chain was determined in a study of blood T cells in healthy people across ages. The CDR3 has 14 amino acids. V lost 0 bases and J 2 bases, leaving 8 bases between the germline ends. Germline V lookup: CDR1 MNHEY, CDR2 SMNVEV (reference sequence). A second about 7 to 11 cycle PCR used barcoded and J-beta primers. TCRdb itself ran the 5' RACE reads through MiXCR, one entry per CDR3 protein. The table lists about 830,000 distinct CDR3 sequences, about three fifths of them singletons. There were healthy Caucasian individuals from Russia, aged roughly 6 to 95, serving as donors.

The rearrangement uses TRBV27 and TRBJ2-7; possible D gene TRBD1, 6 bases. Sequenced: blood. The sequence was collected from a man younger than 40 in good health. CDR3 in amino acids: CASSLSDSPYEQYF. CDR3 sequence (DNA): TGTGCCAGCAGTTTATCGGACAGTCCCTACGAGCAGTACTTC.